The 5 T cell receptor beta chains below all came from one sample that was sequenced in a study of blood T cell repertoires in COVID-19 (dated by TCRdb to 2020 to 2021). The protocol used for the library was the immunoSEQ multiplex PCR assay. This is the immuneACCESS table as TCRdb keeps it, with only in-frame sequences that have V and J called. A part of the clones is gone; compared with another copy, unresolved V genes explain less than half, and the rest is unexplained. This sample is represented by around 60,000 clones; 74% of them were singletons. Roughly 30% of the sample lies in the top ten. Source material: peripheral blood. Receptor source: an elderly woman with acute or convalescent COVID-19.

CDR3 amino acids: CASSLAPGGTEAFF. CDR3 nucleotides: TGCGCCAGCAGCTTGGCCCCGGGAGGGACTGAAGCTTTCTTT. The rearrangement uses TRBV5-1 and TRBJ1-1; D unclear. The CDR3 runs to 14 residues. Trimming shortened V by 0 bases and J by 5 bases, and 11 bases separated the two germline ends. Germline CDR1 SGHRS, CDR2 YFSETQ.

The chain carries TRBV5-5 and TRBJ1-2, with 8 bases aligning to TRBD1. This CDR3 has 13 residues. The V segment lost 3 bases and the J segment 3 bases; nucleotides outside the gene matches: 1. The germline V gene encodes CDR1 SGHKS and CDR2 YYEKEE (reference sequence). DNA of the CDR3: TGTGCCAGCAGCTCGGGACAGGACTATGGCTACACCTTC. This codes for CASSSGQDYGYTF.

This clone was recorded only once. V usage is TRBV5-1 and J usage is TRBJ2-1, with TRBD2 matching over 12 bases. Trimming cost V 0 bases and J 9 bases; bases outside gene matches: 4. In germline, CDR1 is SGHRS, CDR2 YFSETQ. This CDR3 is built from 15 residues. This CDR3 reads CASSLGLAGVSEQFF. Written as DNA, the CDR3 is TGCGCCAGCAGCTTGGGACTAGCGGGAGTGAGTGAGCAGTTCTTC.

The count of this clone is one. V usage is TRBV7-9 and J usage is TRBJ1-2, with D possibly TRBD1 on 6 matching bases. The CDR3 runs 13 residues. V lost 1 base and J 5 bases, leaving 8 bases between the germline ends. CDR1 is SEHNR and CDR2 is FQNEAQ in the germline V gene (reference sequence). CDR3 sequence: CASSLGTVYGYTF. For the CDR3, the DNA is TGTGCCAGCAGCTTAGGGACAGTTTATGGCTACACCTTC.

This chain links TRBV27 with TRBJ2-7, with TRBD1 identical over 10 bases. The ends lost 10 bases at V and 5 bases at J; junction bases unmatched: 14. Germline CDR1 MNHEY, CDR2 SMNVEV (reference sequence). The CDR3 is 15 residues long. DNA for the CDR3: TGTGCCACCCTGCCCGATCGGACAGGGGGGGACGAGCAGTACTTC. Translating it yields CATLPDRTGGDEQYF.